These 25 T cell receptor beta chains originate from one sample sequenced in a study of technical replicates of blood from a few donors. Only in-frame clones appear in the TCRdb table, and some are missing; sequencing was by immunoSEQ multiplex PCR. This table holds 35,000 to 50,000 clones, approximately 96% found once. What was sequenced was T cells isolated from PBMCs. All receptors derive from a human donor in good health.

The V gene is TRBV15, the J gene TRBJ2-1; the D gene is possibly TRBD2 (6 bases). Trimming removed 3 bases at V and 4 bases at J, with 10 bases between. CDR1 LNHNV and CDR2 YYDKDF come from the germline V gene (reference sequence). The CDR3 sequence is 14 residues long. CDR3 sequence: CATSSGSSYNEQFF. The CDR3 nucleotides are TGTGCCACCAGCAGCGGGAGTTCTTACAATGAGCAGTTCTTC.

The chain carries TRBV6-5 and TRBJ2-5, with 7 bases matching TRBD2. V lost 1 base to trimming and J lost 5 bases; unmatched junction nucleotides: 7. Germline V gene data show CDR1 as MNHEY and CDR2 as SVGAGI. The CDR3 contains 15 residues. The CDR3 sequence is CASSYLSGGEETQYF. CDR3 coding DNA: TGTGCCAGCAGTTACTTGTCGGGAGGAGAGGAGACCCAGTACTTC.

The chain recombines TRBV6-1 with TRBJ1-4; 8 bases agree with TRBD1. The CDR3 covers 14 residues. Trimming at V came to 3 bases and at J to 5 bases, leaving 2 bases not matched to a gene. Germline lookup yields CDR1 MNHNS and CDR2 SASEGT. The CDR3: CASSDTGGNEKLFF. The CDR3 nucleotides are TGTGCCAGCAGTGATACAGGGGGGAATGAAAAACTGTTTTTT.

This chain links TRBV4-2 with TRBJ2-7; the match to TRBD1 covers 7 bases. The CDR3 contains 14 residues. Unmatched junction bases numbered 4, after V lost 3 bases and J lost 2 bases. CDR1 LGHNA and CDR2 YNFKEQ come from the germline V gene. CDR3 in DNA: TGTGCCAGCAGCCACCGGGACAGTCCCTACGAGCAGTACTTC. It codes for CASSHRDSPYEQYF.

The J gene is TRBJ1-1, the V gene TRBV15; weak D call: TRBD1 (5 bases). This CDR3 spans 13 amino acids. Germline lookup yields CDR1 LNHNV and CDR2 YYDKDF (reference sequence). Trimming removed 7 bases at V and 6 bases at J, with 15 bases between. The CDR3 DNA sequence: TGTGCCACCACCTCGGGGGGAATCTCTGAAGCTTTCTTT. It translates to CATTSGGISEAFF. Based on the CDR3 plus reference TRBV15 and TRBJ1-1, the full variable domain is DAMVIQNPRYQVTQFGKPVTLSCSQTLNHNVMYWYQQKSSQAPKLLFHYYDKDFNNEADTPDNFQSRRPNTSFCFLDIRSPGLGDTAMYLCATTSGGISEAFFGQGTRLTVV.

This chain connects TRBV18 to TRBJ1-1; D is possibly TRBD1 (5 bases). CDR1 is KGHSH and CDR2 is LQKENI in the germline V gene. The V and J ends lost 0 bases and 0 bases respectively, with 5 bases between them. The length of the CDR3 is 14 residues. The CDR3 is CASSPPRVNTEAFF. CDR3 DNA sequence: TGTGCCAGCTCACCACCCAGGGTGAACACTGAAGCTTTCTTT.

The chain links TRBV5-1 to TRBJ1-1; 9 positions match TRBD1. V dropped 2 bases and J dropped 4; count of bases not matched to a gene: 6. Germline V gene sequence: CDR1 SGHRS, CDR2 YFSETQ. This CDR3 comprises 15 residues. The CDR3, as DNA: TGCGCCAGCAGCTTTCATGGGGACAGGGTCACTGAAGCTTTCTTT. As protein: CASSFHGDRVTEAFF.

The chain combines TRBV7-9 with TRBJ2-1, with TRBD2 matching over 9 bases. Trimming at V came to 5 bases and at J to 3 bases, leaving 5 bases not matched to a gene. Germline V gene data show CDR1 as SEHNR and CDR2 as FQNEAQ (reference sequence). This CDR3 contains 15 residues. The CDR3: CASSNLAGNYNEQFF. CDR3 DNA: TGTGCCAGCAGCAACCTAGCGGGAAACTACAATGAGCAGTTCTTC.

This rearrangement joins TRBV7-3 to TRBJ2-2; 7 bases align to TRBD1. Germline-derived CDR1 and CDR2 are SGHTA and FQGTGA. This CDR3 has 15 residues. The V segment lost 5 bases and the J segment 1 base; nucleotides outside the gene matches: 4. CDR3 in amino acids: CASSDRVGNTGELFF. The CDR3 DNA sequence: TGTGCCAGCAGCGACAGGGTTGGGAACACCGGGGAGCTGTTTTTT.

The rearrangement uses TRBV5-4 and TRBJ2-1; TRBD2 matches 8 bases. Trimming took 2 bases from V and 12 from J; bases not matched to a gene: 7. In germline, CDR1 is SGHNT, CDR2 YYREEE (reference sequence). This CDR3 is built from 13 residues. CDR3 in DNA: TGTGCCAGCAGCTTAGCTAGCGGGCGGCCGCAGTTCTTC. Encoded protein: CASSLASGRPQFF. Full variable domain (missing parts from reference TRBV5-4 and TRBJ2-1): ETGVTQSPTHLIKTRGQQVTLRCSSQSGHNTVSWYQQALGQGPQFIFQYYREEENGRGNFPPRFSGLQFPNYSSELNVNALELDDSALYLCASSLASGRPQFFGPGTRLTVL.

The chain couples TRBV28 to TRBJ1-1; D gene uncertain. This CDR3 region has 13 residues. Trimming stripped 5 bases from V and 1 base from J, with 8 bases between. Germline assignment: CDR1 MDHEN and CDR2 SYDVKM. CDR3 in amino acids: CASSPNRNTEAFF. The CDR3 region has the DNA TGTGCCAGCAGTCCCAACAGGAACACTGAAGCTTTCTTT.

This clone appeared once. J is TRBJ2-7 and V is TRBV28, with 7 bases fitting TRBD2. The CDR3 has 13 amino acids. The germline V gene encodes CDR1 MDHEN and CDR2 SYDVKM. The V and J ends lost 9 bases and 2 bases, in that order; junction bases with no gene match: 7. This CDR3 reads CASGLVFAYEQYF. In DNA, the CDR3 is TGTGCCAGTGGACTAGTCTTTGCCTACGAGCAGTACTTC.

The rearrangement links TRBV6-5 to TRBJ2-4; 8 positions match TRBD2. CDR1 MNHEY and CDR2 SVGAGI come from the germline V gene. This CDR3 contains 15 residues. Trimming at V came to 6 bases and at J to 1 base, leaving 5 bases not matched to a gene. DNA for the CDR3: TGTGCCAGCAGACCGGGACTAGGTGCCAAAAACATTCAGTACTTC. Translated, it gives CASRPGLGAKNIQYF.

This clone occurred once. In nucleotides, the CDR3 is TGTGCCAGCAGGGTAGCGGGAGGGCAAGAGACCCAGTACTTC. It translates to CASRVAGGQETQYF. V is TRBV5-4 and J is TRBJ2-5; 11 bases are a match to TRBD2. This CDR3 spans 14 amino acids. Germline-derived CDR1 and CDR2 are SGHNT and YYREEE (reference sequence). V lost 5 bases to trimming and J lost 2 bases; unmatched junction nucleotides: 2.

The rearrangement uses TRBV4-2 and TRBJ2-3; 11 bases match TRBD2. The ends lost 0 bases at V and 3 bases at J; junction bases unmatched: 11. The V gene's germline CDR1 is LGHNA and CDR2 YNFKEQ. CDR3 length: 19 residues. The CDR3 region has the DNA TGTGCCAGCAGCCAAGATCAGAGACTAGCGGGAACTAAGACAGATACGCAGTATTTT. Its translation is CASSQDQRLAGTKTDTQYF.

The table lists this clone with a count of one. The chain uses TRBV7-3 and TRBJ2-6; D gene uncertain. Germline V gives CDR1 SGHTA, CDR2 FQGTGA. The V end lost 5 bases, the J end lost 2 bases, and 4 bases lay between the germline ends. This CDR3 spans 13 amino acids. In nucleotides, the CDR3 is TGTGCCAGCAGCCTCCCTGGGGCCAACGTCCTGACTTTC. Encoded protein: CASSLPGANVLTF.

The gene calls are TRBV28 and TRBJ2-5; 13 positions match TRBD2. This CDR3 has 16 amino acids. CDR1 and CDR2 from the germline V gene are MDHEN and SYDVKM. With 4 bases clipped from V and 5 bases from J, the junction kept 7 bases outside the gene matches. In nucleotides, the CDR3 is TGTGCCAGCAGTTCCACCGGACTAGCGGGAGCTGAGACCCAGTACTTC. It specifies CASSSTGLAGAETQYF.

This chain uses TRBV11-3 with TRBJ2-1, with TRBD2 matching over 10 bases. The CDR3 contains 18 residues. The germline CDR1 and CDR2 sequences are SGHNT and YENEEA. V shed 5 bases and J 2 bases; nucleotides not matched to a gene: 12. The chain's CDR3 is CASSGTGTSERTYNEQFF. The CDR3 DNA reads as TGTGCCAGCAGCGGAACCGGGACTAGCGAACGAACCTACAATGAGCAGTTCTTC.

The chain uses TRBV2 and TRBJ2-3; the match to TRBD2 covers 7 bases. Germline trimming cut 4 bases from V and 5 bases from J; bases unmatched to any gene: 12. The CDR3 has 16 residues. Germline CDR1 reads SNHLY; CDR2 reads FYNNEI. The CDR3 loop reads CASSVNSGLSGDTQYF. The DNA of the CDR3 is TGTGCCAGCAGTGTAAATAGCGGGCTTTCCGGAGATACGCAGTATTTT.

The chain joins TRBV6-4 to TRBJ2-3; TRBD2 matches 7 bases. J lost 1 base, V lost 6 bases, and 4 bases had no gene match. The CDR3 has 14 amino acids. In germline, CDR1 is MRHNA, CDR2 SNTAGT. The CDR3 spells CASSDTSGTDTQYF. CDR3 bases: TGTGCCAGCAGCGATACTAGCGGCACAGATACGCAGTATTTT.

This clone has only one observation. The chain joins TRBV28 to TRBJ2-3; D is perhaps TRBD2 (6 bases). This CDR3 comprises 15 residues. Per germline, CDR1 MDHEN and CDR2 SYDVKM. Trimming took 5 bases from V and 6 from J, leaving 18 bases between them. CDR3 in DNA: TGTGCCAGCAGTGCCTCTCCGGGACTGCCGGATACGCAGTATTTT. Protein sequence: CASSASPGLPDTQYF.

This clone has more than one count but fewer than ten. J is TRBJ2-7 and V is TRBV5-1; D perhaps matches TRBD2 (6 bases). CDR1 is SGHRS, CDR2 YFSETQ, per germline. The CDR3 covers 12 residues. V was trimmed by 4 bases and J by 3 bases, leaving 8 bases between them. CDR3 loop: CASSQGGYEQYF. The CDR3 DNA reads TGCGCCAGCAGCCAGGGAGGCTACGAGCAGTACTTC.

The V and J genes are TRBV27 and TRBJ1-4; no definite D call. Germline V gene lookup returns CDR1 MNHEY and CDR2 SMNVEV (reference sequence). The CDR3 is 16 amino acids. V was clipped by 3 bases and J by 4 bases, with 15 bases between them. In DNA, the CDR3 is TGTGCCAGCAGTTTTAACTCCTTATCCTATAATGAAAAACTGTTTTTT. Translating gives CASSFNSLSYNEKLFF. Using reference TRBV27 and TRBJ1-4 for the parts outside the CDR3, the full variable domain is EAQVTQNPRYLITVTGKKLTVTCSQNMNHEYMSWYRQDPGLGLRQIYYSMNVEVTDKGDVPEGYKVSRKEKRNFPLILESPSPNQTSLYFCASSFNSLSYNEKLFFGSGTQLSVL.

The V call is TRBV7-9, the J call TRBJ1-2, with TRBD1 matching over 10 bases. CDR3 length: 14 residues. Looked up from germline, CDR1 is SEHNR and CDR2 is FQNEAQ (reference sequence). The trim removed 4 bases at V and 8 bases at J, leaving 7 bases unmatched. The CDR3 DNA sequence: TGTGCCAGCAGCTCAGGCGTGACAGGGGGCGGCTACACCTTC. This gives the protein CASSSGVTGGGYTF.

The chain employs TRBV9 and TRBJ2-7; perhaps TRBD1 as D (6 bases). Trimming took off 4 bases at V and 6 bases at J, with 20 bases between the two ends. The germline gives CDR1 SGDLS, CDR2 YYNGEE. This CDR3 is 15 amino acids long. The CDR3 region has the DNA TGTGCCAGCAGCACGATAGACAGGTATTTCGGCGAGCAGTACTTC. Amino acid sequence: CASSTIDRYFGEQYF. The variable domain in full, with the rest retrieved from reference TRBV9 and TRBJ2-7, is DSGVTQTPKHLITATGQRVTLRCSPRSGDLSVYWYQQSLDQGLQFLIQYYNGEERAKGNILERFSAQQFPDLHSELNLSSLELGDSALYFCASSTIDRYFGEQYFGPGTRLTVT.